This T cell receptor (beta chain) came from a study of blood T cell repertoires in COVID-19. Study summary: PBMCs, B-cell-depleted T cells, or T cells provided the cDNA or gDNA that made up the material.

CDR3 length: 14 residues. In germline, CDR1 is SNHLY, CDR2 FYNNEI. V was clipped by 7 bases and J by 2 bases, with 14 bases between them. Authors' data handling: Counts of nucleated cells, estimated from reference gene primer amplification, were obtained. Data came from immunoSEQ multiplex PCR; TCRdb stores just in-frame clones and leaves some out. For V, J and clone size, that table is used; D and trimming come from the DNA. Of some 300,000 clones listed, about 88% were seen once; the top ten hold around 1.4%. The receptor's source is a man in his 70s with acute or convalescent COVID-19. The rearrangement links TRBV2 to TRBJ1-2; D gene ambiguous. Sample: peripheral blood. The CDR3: CASTREGANYGYTF. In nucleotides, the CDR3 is TGTGCCAGCACGAGGGAGGGTGCCAACTATGGCTACACCTTC.